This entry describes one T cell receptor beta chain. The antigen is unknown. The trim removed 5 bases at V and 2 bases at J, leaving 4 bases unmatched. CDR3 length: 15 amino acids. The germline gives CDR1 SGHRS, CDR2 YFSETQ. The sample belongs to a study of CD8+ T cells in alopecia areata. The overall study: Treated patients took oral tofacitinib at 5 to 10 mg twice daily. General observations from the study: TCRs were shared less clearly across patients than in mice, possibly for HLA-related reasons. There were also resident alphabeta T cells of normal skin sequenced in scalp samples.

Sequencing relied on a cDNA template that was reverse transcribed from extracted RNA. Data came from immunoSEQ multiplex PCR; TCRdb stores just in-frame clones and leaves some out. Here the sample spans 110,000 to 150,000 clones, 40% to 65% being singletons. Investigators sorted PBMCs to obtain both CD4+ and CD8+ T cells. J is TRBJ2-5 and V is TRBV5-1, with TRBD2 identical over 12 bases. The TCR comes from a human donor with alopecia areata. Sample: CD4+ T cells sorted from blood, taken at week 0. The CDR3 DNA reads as TGCGCCAGCAGTCTGACTAGCGGGGGACAAGAGACCCAGTACTTC. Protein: CASSLTSGGQETQYF.